This record concerns one TCR beta chain sequence. Its antigen remains unknown. The data were produced by immunoSEQ multiplex PCR, yet TCRdb's version contains in-frame clones alone and is incomplete. This table has approximately 49,000 clones, roughly 81% appearing once. Germline V gene lookup returns CDR1 SGDLS and CDR2 YYNGEE. Trimming pared 4 bases from V and 2 bases from J, leaving 14 bases between. This CDR3 is built from 15 residues. These data originate in a study of OX40 agonist ivuxolimab in advanced cancers. Findings and caveats of the study: Some patients who did not respond also had low normalized T-cell clonal expansion.

The sample here was CD4+ or CD8+ T cells sorted from blood, taken in a trial of the OX40 agonist ivuxolimab. J is TRBJ2-3 and V is TRBV9; D might be TRBD1 or TRBD2, each matching 5 bases. The sequence came from an adult with an advanced solid tumor such as melanoma, head and neck, liver or kidney cancer. CDR3 protein: CASSFRDQHTDTQYF. CDR3 DNA sequence: TGTGCCAGCAGCTTTCGGGACCAACACACAGATACGCAGTATTTT.